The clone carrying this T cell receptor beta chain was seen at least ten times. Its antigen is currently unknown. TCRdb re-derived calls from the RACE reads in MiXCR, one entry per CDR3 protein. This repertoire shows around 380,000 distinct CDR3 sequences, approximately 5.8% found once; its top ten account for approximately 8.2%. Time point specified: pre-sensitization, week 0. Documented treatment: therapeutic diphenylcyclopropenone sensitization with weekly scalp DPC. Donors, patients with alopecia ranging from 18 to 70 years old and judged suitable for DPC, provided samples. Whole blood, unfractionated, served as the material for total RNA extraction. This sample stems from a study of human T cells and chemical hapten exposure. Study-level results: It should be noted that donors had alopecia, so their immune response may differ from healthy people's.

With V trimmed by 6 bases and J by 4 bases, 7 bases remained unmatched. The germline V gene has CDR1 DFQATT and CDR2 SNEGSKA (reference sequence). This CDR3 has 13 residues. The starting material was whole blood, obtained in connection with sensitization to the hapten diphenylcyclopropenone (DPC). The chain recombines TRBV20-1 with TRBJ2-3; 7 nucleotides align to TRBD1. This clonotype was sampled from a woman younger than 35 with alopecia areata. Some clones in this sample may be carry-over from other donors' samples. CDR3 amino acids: CSAERQGADTQYF. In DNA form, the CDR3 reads TGCAGTGCCGAACGACAGGGTGCAGATACGCAGTATTTT.